Listed below are T cell receptor beta chains from one sample, sequenced in a study of beta chain features in type 1 diabetes. TCRdb's table, derived via immunoSEQ multiplex PCR, lists solely in-frame clones and lacks some. The sample shows 400,000 to 600,000 clones, around 28% of them seen only once. Sample: naive CD4+ T cells from blood. The receptors come from a man aged 18 to 30 in good health. Both conserved end residues are part of each CDR3. D genes are given only for firm matches. Expanded clones are given a class, and other clones once, few, many or no size at all.

V gene,D gene,J gene,clone size,CDR3 protein,CDR3 DNA
TRBV7-9,TRBD2,TRBJ2-7,NA,CATSIGTSIYEQYF,TGTGCCACCAGCATCGGGACTAGTATTTACGAGCAGTACTTC
TRBV29-1,NA,TRBJ2-1,NA,CSGLPAAEQFF,TGCAGCGGTTTACCGGCGGCTGAGCAGTTCTTC
TRBV30,NA,TRBJ1-1,NA,CAWELNTEAFF,TGTGCCTGGGAGTTGAACACTGAAGCTTTCTTT
TRBV4-3,NA,TRBJ2-1,NA,CASSQSDFNEQFF,TGCGCCAGCAGCCAATCGGACTTCAATGAGCAGTTCTTC
TRBV2,NA,TRBJ2-3,NA,CASSALSGTDTQYF,TGTGCCAGCAGCGCCCTCAGTGGCACAGATACGCAGTATTTT
TRBV5-1,TRBD2,TRBJ2-3,NA,CASSFLAGLSDTQYF,TGCGCCAGCAGCTTCCTAGCGGGACTGTCAGATACGCAGTATTTT
TRBV30,TRBD1,TRBJ1-4,NA,CAWSAGLAGQINEKLFF,TGTGCCTGGAGTGCCGGACTAGCGGGACAGATTAATGAAAAACTGTTTTTT
TRBV25-1,NA,TRBJ2-2,NA,CASSWTYNTGELFF,TGTGCCAGCAGTTGGACCTATAACACCGGGGAGCTGTTTTTT
TRBV25-1,NA,TRBJ2-5,NA,CASSRGVRGAYQETQYF,TGTGCCAGCAGTCGAGGGGTGAGGGGCGCGTACCAAGAGACCCAGTACTTC
TRBV5-1,NA,TRBJ2-3,NA,CASSLVGAADTQYF,TGCGCCAGCAGCTTGGTTGGCGCGGCCGATACGCAGTATTTT
TRBV11-2,NA,TRBJ2-3,NA,CASNQRPGLRTDTQYF,TGTGCCAGCAACCAGAGGCCCGGTCTACGCACAGATACGCAGTATTTT
TRBV7-2,NA,TRBJ1-4,NA,CASSLVGGGIGEKLFF,TGTGCCAGCAGCTTAGTTGGAGGGGGTATTGGCGAAAAACTGTTTTTT
TRBV7-6,NA,TRBJ2-5,NA,CASSLGQETQYF,TGTGCCAGCAGCTTGGGACAAGAGACCCAGTACTTC
TRBV15,NA,TRBJ2-7,NA,CATSGGGGKQYF,TGTGCCACCAGCGGAGGAGGGGGAAAGCAGTACTTC
TRBV10-3,NA,TRBJ1-1,NA,CAVTAGINTEAFF,TGTGCCGTAACTGCAGGGATTAACACTGAAGCTTTCTTT
TRBV7-9,NA,TRBJ2-5,NA,CASSFGREETQYF,TGTGCCAGCAGCTTCGGGAGAGAAGAGACCCAGTACTTC
TRBV5-4,NA,TRBJ2-3,few,CASSPLRPTHSTDTQYF,TGTGCCAGCAGCCCTCTGAGGCCCACACACAGCACAGATACGCAGTATTTT
TRBV7-3,TRBD2,TRBJ2-7,few,CASSLGPSGYYEQYF,TGTGCCAGCAGCCTAGGGCCTAGCGGCTACTACGAGCAGTACTTC
TRBV30,NA,TRBJ2-3,NA,CAWSRDLGLSTDTQYF,TGTGCCTGGAGTCGAGACCTCGGGTTAAGCACAGATACGCAGTATTTT
TRBV5-4,NA,TRBJ2-5,few,CASSFQPANQETQYF,TGTGCCAGCAGCTTTCAACCCGCAAACCAAGAGACCCAGTACTTC
TRBV7-9,NA,TRBJ2-1,NA,CASSSQGGGEQFF,TGTGCCAGCAGCTCCCAGGGGGGCGGGGAGCAGTTCTTC
TRBV30,NA,TRBJ1-5,NA,CAWSVLSSTAFNQPQHF,TGTGCCTGGAGTGTTCTATCCTCGACAGCGTTTAATCAGCCCCAGCATTTT
TRBV9,NA,TRBJ2-3,NA,CASSPVGYPSTDTQYF,TGTGCCAGCAGCCCAGTCGGATATCCAAGCACAGATACGCAGTATTTT
TRBV7-8,TRBD2,TRBJ2-7,NA,CASSSLAGLPLDYEQYF,TGTGCCAGCAGCTCTCTAGCGGGTTTACCTTTAGACTACGAGCAGTACTTC
TRBV14,NA,TRBJ1-3,NA,CASSQVTGGNTIYF,TGTGCCAGCAGCCAAGTGACGGGGGGAAACACCATATATTTT
TRBV29-1,NA,TRBJ1-4,NA,CSVTGGLGEKLFF,TGCAGCGTTACTGGGGGCTTGGGTGAAAAACTGTTTTTT
TRBV6-5,NA,TRBJ2-7,NA,CASSHSVPTYEQYF,TGTGCCAGCAGTCACAGCGTCCCGACCTACGAGCAGTACTTC
TRBV10-3,NA,TRBJ2-4,NA,CAISEIRGANIQYF,TGTGCCATCAGTGAGATCAGGGGCGCAAACATTCAGTACTTC
TRBV4-2,NA,TRBJ2-6,NA,CASSLPVTSGRAGANVLTF,TGTGCCAGCAGCCTTCCTGTCACGAGCGGTCGTGCTGGGGCCAACGTCCTGACTTTC
TRBV2,NA,TRBJ1-2,NA,CASSLGPDGSYTF,TGTGCCAGCAGCCTCGGGCCGGATGGAAGCTACACCTTC
TRBV7-9,TRBD2,TRBJ2-7,NA,CASSLPSGGTYEQYF,TGTGCCAGCAGCTTACCTAGCGGGGGGACCTACGAGCAGTACTTC
TRBV27,NA,TRBJ2-1,NA,CASSRLEGGVNEQFF,TGTGCCAGCAGCCGACTAGAAGGTGGTGTCAATGAGCAGTTCTTC
TRBV30,NA,TRBJ1-5,few,CAWSVEEGKPQHF,TGTGCCTGGAGTGTGGAAGAGGGCAAGCCCCAGCATTTT
TRBV18,TRBD1,TRBJ2-3,NA,CASSHGQGATDTQYF,TGTGCCAGCTCACACGGACAGGGGGCCACAGATACGCAGTATTTT
TRBV30,NA,TRBJ1-5,NA,CAWSLPVFSQPQHF,TGTGCCTGGAGTTTACCTGTCTTTAGTCAGCCCCAGCATTTT
TRBV30,NA,TRBJ2-2,NA,CAWSVQGGELFF,TGTGCCTGGAGTGTACAGGGCGGGGAGCTGTTTTTT
TRBV6-6,NA,TRBJ2-4,NA,CASGRDGPDIQYF,TGTGCCAGCGGAAGGGACGGACCAGACATTCAGTACTTC
TRBV7-6,NA,TRBJ2-1,once,CASSLATRDNEQFF,TGTGCCAGCAGCTTAGCAACCAGGGACAATGAGCAGTTCTTC
TRBV15,NA,TRBJ2-5,few,CATSRDQKETQYF,TGTGCCACCAGCAGAGATCAGAAGGAGACCCAGTACTTC
TRBV7-2,TRBD1,TRBJ2-7,NA,CASSSGQSYEQYF,TGTGCCAGCAGCTCGGGACAGTCCTACGAGCAGTACTTC